The subject of this entry is one T cell receptor (beta chain). Using immunoSEQ multiplex PCR, the repertoire was profiled, and TCRdb retains in-frame clones only, with some absent. The sample has about 82,000 clones, 92% seen once; the top ten hold about 0.24%. The CDR3 contains 16 residues. Trimming took 2 bases from V and 5 from J; bases not matched to a gene: 12. Germline CDR1 is SGHAT and CDR2 is FQNNGV. This sample is drawn from a study of technical replicates of blood from a handful of donors. The J gene is TRBJ2-7, the V gene TRBV11-2; the match to TRBD1 covers 7 bases. Material: T cells isolated from PBMCs. This TCR derives from a human donor in good health. The CDR3 is CASSLSFSSTGNEQYF. CDR3 DNA sequence: TGTGCCAGCAGCTTATCGTTTTCTTCGACAGGGAACGAGCAGTACTTC.